These 21 T cell receptor beta chains share one sample of origin, sequenced in a study of blood T cells in healthy people across ages. Then a second PCR, running roughly 6 to 11 cycles, was carried out with a sample-barcoded 5' primer and a J-beta primer mix. TCRdb itself ran the 5' RACE reads through MiXCR, one entry per CDR3 protein. Of under 1,100,000 distinct CDR3 sequences detected, 20% to 25% appear once; the ten largest clones hold about 0.69%. The same data also contributed to another study, on T cells of mothers and their children.

Material for sequencing was blood. The receptors here all came from a girl aged 2 to 9 in good health.

This clonotype was seen a few times. The V gene is TRBV12-3 or TRBV12-4, the J gene TRBJ2-2; unclear D gene. The CDR3 extends over 13 amino acids. The V end was cut by 6 bases, the J end by 6 bases, with 11 bases between. The CDR3 reads CASRSLESGELFF. The DNA for the CDR3 is TGTGCCAGCAGATCCCTAGAGTCCGGGGAGCTGTTTTTT.

The CDR3 here is CSAKTSGGMQETQYF. CDR3 sequence (DNA): TGCAGTGCTAAGACTAGCGGGGGGATGCAAGAGACCCAGTACTTC. The V gene is TRBV20-1, the J gene TRBJ2-5; 13 bases are shared with TRBD2. Germline CDR1 DFQATT, CDR2 SNEGSKA (reference sequence). The length of the CDR3 is 15 residues. Germline trimming cut 4 bases from V and 2 bases from J; bases unmatched to any gene: 4.

In its sample, this clonotype was seen a few times. This sequence joins TRBV5-1 and TRBJ2-5; D uncertain. The end of the DNA fits TRBJ2-1 better, so the J call may be wrong. Germline V gives CDR1 SGHRS, CDR2 YFSETQ. The CDR3 has 14 residues. The CDR3 here is CASSSAAEFNEQFF. In nucleotides, the CDR3 is TGCGCCAGCAGCTCGGCAGCAGAGTTCAATGAGCAGTTCTTC.

At least ten counts were recorded for this clonotype. The V and J genes are TRBV18 and TRBJ2-7, with D perhaps being TRBD1 or TRBD2 (5 bases each). Trimming shortened V by 3 bases and J by 3 bases, and 9 bases separated the two germline ends. This CDR3 has 13 residues. The V gene's germline CDR1 is KGHSH and CDR2 LQKENI. CDR3: CASSPGTLYEQYF. As DNA, the CDR3 is TGTGCCAGCTCACCGGGGACCCTCTACGAGCAGTACTTC.

CDR3 loop: CATSRGDGTTGTTEAFF. CDR3 DNA: TGTGCCACCAGCAGAGGCGACGGGACAACAGGCACCACTGAAGCTTTCTTT. This chain joins TRBV15 and TRBJ1-1, with D perhaps TRBD1 (6 bases). Germline V gives CDR1 LNHNV, CDR2 YYDKDF (reference sequence). The length of the CDR3 is 17 residues. Trimming took 1 base from V and 4 from J, leaving 19 bases between them. The variable domain in full, with the rest retrieved from reference TRBV15 and TRBJ1-1, is DAMVIQNPRYQVTQFGKPVTLSCSQTLNHNVMYWYQQKSSQAPKLLFHYYDKDFNNEADTPDNFQSRRPNTSFCFLDIRSPGLGDTAMYLCATSRGDGTTGTTEAFFGQGTRLTVV.

This clonotype was found a few times. J is TRBJ1-2 and V is TRBV28, with TRBD1 as a possible D gene (5 bases). The germline gives CDR1 MDHEN, CDR2 SYDVKM. V lost 7 bases, J lost 8 bases, and 20 bases lay in between. The CDR3 extends over 14 amino acids. CDR3 nucleotide sequence: TGTGCCAGCACCCCTCCGGGGGGGGTTAACGGCTACACCTTC. Translation: CASTPPGGVNGYTF.

This clonotype was seen only a few times. At one boundary the junction diverges from the germline segment, which might be a read error. The chain carries TRBV20-1 and TRBJ2-5; perhaps TRBD2 as D (6 bases). Judging by the DNA end, TRBJ2-7 fits better; the J call may be wrong. This CDR3 spans 12 amino acids. The V gene's germline CDR1 is DFQATT and CDR2 SNEGSKA (reference sequence). In nucleotides, the CDR3 is TGCGGTGCTAGAGATGCGGGGTACGAGCAGTACTTC. It specifies CGARDAGYEQYF.

In its sample, this clonotype was seen a few times. The chain has TRBV5-1 and TRBJ2-5, with D possibly matching TRBD2 (6 bases). CDR1 and CDR2 (germline): SGHRS, YFSETQ. The CDR3 consists of 14 residues. V lost 4 bases and J 5 bases, leaving 15 bases between the germline ends. The CDR3, as DNA: TGCGCCAGCAGCATGGGGGGACCCGATGAGACCCAGTACTTC. Protein: CASSMGGPDETQYF.

This clonotype has more than one count but fewer than ten. The chain recombines TRBV29-1 with TRBJ1-1; unclear D gene. V gave up 3 bases and J gave up 5 bases, with 16 bases separating them. CDR3 length: 14 residues. Per the germline V gene, CDR1 is SQVTM and CDR2 is ANQGSEA. CDR3 DNA sequence: TGCAGCGTTGAGTCAGCCCTTTCCGAAACTGAAGCTTTCTTT. Translation: CSVESALSETEAFF. Full variable domain (missing parts from reference TRBV29-1 and TRBJ1-1): SAVISQKPSRDICQRGTSLTIQCQVDSQVTMMFWYRQQPGQSLTLIATANQGSEATYESGFVIDKFPISRPNLTFSTLTVSNMSPEDSSIYLCSVESALSETEAFFGQGTRLTVV.

This clonotype showed up just a few times. V and J are TRBV5-1 and TRBJ2-5; TRBD1 matches 7 bases. V was pared by 4 bases and J by 5 bases, with 8 bases of the junction left unmatched. The germline CDR1 and CDR2 sequences are SGHRS and YFSETQ. The CDR3 has 14 residues. The CDR3: CASSDTGVRETQYF. CDR3 nucleotide sequence: TGCGCCAGCAGCGACACAGGGGTTAGGGAGACCCAGTACTTC. Filled out from reference TRBV5-1 and TRBJ2-5, the complete variable domain reads KAGVTQTPRYLIKTRGQQVTLSCSPISGHRSVSWYQQTPGQGLQFLFEYFSETQRNKGNFPGRFSGRQFSNSRSEMNVSTLELGDSALYLCASSDTGVRETQYFGPGTRLLVL.

The chain couples TRBV29-1 to TRBJ2-5, with D hard to call. The CDR3 is 13 amino acids. V shed 7 bases and J shed 1 base, with 13 bases lying between them. Germline V gene lookup returns CDR1 SQVTM and CDR2 ANQGSEA. The CDR3 loop reads CSARLQSQETQYF. The CDR3 bases are TGCAGCGCCCGACTCCAGTCCCAAGAGACCCAGTACTTC.

This sequence joins TRBV20-1 and TRBJ2-2; weak D call: TRBD2 (6 bases). Germline values: CDR1 DFQATT, CDR2 SNEGSKA (reference sequence). CDR3 length: 16 amino acids. Trimming cost V 2 bases and J 5 bases, with 18 bases left between them. The CDR3 protein is CSARSPLGRETGELFF. CDR3 nucleotides: TGCAGTGCTAGATCCCCCTTGGGCCGGGAGACCGGGGAGCTGTTTTTT.

This clonotype showed up just a few times. V is TRBV21-1 and J is TRBJ1-2. TRBV21-1 has pseudogene status. This CDR3 has 9 amino acids. CDR3 sequence (DNA): TGTGCCCCTAAGGACGGCTACACCTTC. It translates to CAPKDGYTF.

As for this clonotype: At one end the junction does not follow the germline gene, possibly because of a read error. The chain carries TRBV29-1 and TRBJ2-4; 8 nucleotides match TRBD2. This CDR3 spans 20 amino acids. In germline, CDR1 is SQVTM, CDR2 ANQGSEA. This chain's CDR3 is CSVILVLAGGLNDPKNIQHF. CDR3 coding DNA: TGCAGCGTCATTCTGGTTTTGGCGGGGGGCCTAAATGATCCGAAAAACATTCAGCACTTC.

This clonotype was counted between two and nine times. CDR3 sequence: CASTIQARIAEAFF. The CDR3 nucleotides read TGTGCCAGCACCATACAGGCTCGGATCGCTGAAGCTTTCTTT. The genes are TRBV12-3 or TRBV12-4 and TRBJ1-1, with TRBD1 as a possible D gene (5 bases). V dropped 7 bases and J dropped 6 bases, with 18 bases sitting between them. The CDR3 totals 14 residues.

The CDR3 DNA is TGTGCCAGCTCCCGGCGGCAGCAAGAGACCCAGTACTTC. As protein: CASSRRQQETQYF. The chain links TRBV7-6 to TRBJ2-5; D call uncertain. Germline CDR1 reads SGHVS; CDR2 reads FNYEAQ. With 8 bases removed from V and 2 bases from J, the gap between germline ends came to 12 bases. This CDR3 has 13 residues.

Only a few counts were recorded for this clonotype. J is TRBJ1-2 and V is TRBV9; 9 nucleotides agree with TRBD1. Germline CDR1 is SGDLS and CDR2 is YYNGEE. CDR3 length: 14 amino acids. J lost 9 bases, V lost 3 bases, and 9 bases had no gene match. The CDR3 here is CASSAPGGTGRYTF. The CDR3 nucleotides read TGTGCCAGCAGCGCACCTGGGGGGACAGGGCGCTACACCTTC.

In its sample, this clonotype was seen a few times. The rearrangement joins TRBV27 to TRBJ2-7; D is unresolved. Germline CDR1 reads MNHEY; CDR2 reads SMNVEV (reference sequence). The CDR3 spans 14 residues. Trimming pared 2 bases from V and 2 bases from J, leaving 10 bases between. The CDR3 here is CASSLRAGPYEQYF. As DNA, the CDR3 is TGTGCCAGCAGTTTACGGGCAGGACCCTACGAGCAGTACTTC.

The genes are TRBV27 and TRBJ1-5; the D is unclear. Trimming removed 2 bases from V and 0 bases from J, with 8 bases in between. Germline loops: CDR1 MNHEY, CDR2 SMNVEV (reference sequence). The CDR3 loop spans 15 amino acids. The CDR3 reads CASSLASYSNQPQHF. The CDR3 DNA is TGTGCCAGCAGTTTAGCTAGTTATAGCAATCAGCCCCAGCATTTT.

The gene calls are TRBV5-6 and TRBJ2-7, with D perhaps matching TRBD2 (7 bases). The germline CDR1 and CDR2 sequences are SGHDT and YYEEEE. The CDR3 is 14 residues long. Trimming left V 1 base short and J 6 bases short, with 14 bases between. The CDR3 sequence is CASSLLYREGEQYF. DNA of the CDR3: TGTGCCAGCAGCTTGCTTTACAGGGAGGGCGAGCAGTACTTC.

This clonotype appeared a few times. The V gene is TRBV15, the J gene TRBJ1-4; D remains ambiguous. Germline V lookup: CDR1 LNHNV, CDR2 YYDKDF (reference sequence). The CDR3 runs 11 residues. Trimming removed 8 bases from V and 7 bases from J, with 8 bases in between. Here the CDR3 reads CATSTGEKLFF. The CDR3 DNA reads as TGTGCCACCTCGACTGGTGAAAAACTGTTTTTT.